The clone carrying this T cell receptor (beta chain) was recorded a few times. Each TRB amplification used 250-500 ng of genomic DNA from blood. The J segment lost 2 bases and the V segment lost 4 bases, leaving 13 bases of the junction unmatched. CDR1 is SGHRS, CDR2 YFSETQ, per germline. The CDR3 is 17 residues long. The sample comes from a study of T and B cells in COVID-19 patients. BIOMED2 TRB-A/B primer pools were used in multiplex TRB PCR. One entry per CDR3 protein, called by TCRdb with MiXCR from the multiplex PCR reads. This table holds 3,500 to 4,500 distinct CDR3 sequences, about 27% found once.

The TCR was taken from a human donor with active COVID-19. The donor label of this sample is uncertain. The material sequenced was blood. The chain has TRBV5-1 and TRBJ2-5; 8 bases match TRBD2. Written as DNA, the CDR3 is TGCGCCAGCAGCCCTCGGGTAGCGGGGAAGGTACAAGAGACCCAGTACTTC. As protein: CASSPRVAGKVQETQYF.